This T cell receptor (beta chain) is from a study of Ad26.COV2.S vaccination and SARS-CoV-2 variants. Study information: The donor participated in the COV1001 trial, in its Ad26.COV2.S arm. Study-level points and caveats: The authors reported substantial breadth in spike-specific CD8+ and CD4+ T cell responses after vaccination. Measurement of non-spike TCR breadth gave similar results in vaccine and placebo recipients.

Data came from immunoSEQ multiplex PCR; TCRdb stores just in-frame clones and leaves some out. The sample has 300,000 to 350,000 clones; roughly 90% are singletons. Sample treatment: roughly 18 received Ad26.COV2.S at low or high dose, single or two shots; 5 received placebo; per-sample allocation not given. Repertoires come from day 63 after the first vaccine or placebo injection. Expression of Wuhan-strain SARS-CoV-2 spike came from the Ad26 vector that formed the vaccine. As to this clone: What it recognizes is unknown.

This clonotype was sampled from a person between 18 and 65 years old who received the Ad26.COV2.S COVID-19 vaccine or a placebo. Sample: peripheral blood, taken in a trial of Ad26.COV2.S vaccine versus placebo.

The CDR3 loop is CASSPAWGEYYEQYF. As DNA, the CDR3 is TGTGCCAGCAGCCCTGCTTGGGGGGAGTATTACGAGCAGTACTTC. The chain couples TRBV11-2 to TRBJ2-7; D may be TRBD2 (6 bases). V lost 5 bases and J 4 bases, leaving 18 bases between the germline ends. The CDR3 contains 15 residues. The germline V gene encodes CDR1 SGHAT and CDR2 FQNNGV.